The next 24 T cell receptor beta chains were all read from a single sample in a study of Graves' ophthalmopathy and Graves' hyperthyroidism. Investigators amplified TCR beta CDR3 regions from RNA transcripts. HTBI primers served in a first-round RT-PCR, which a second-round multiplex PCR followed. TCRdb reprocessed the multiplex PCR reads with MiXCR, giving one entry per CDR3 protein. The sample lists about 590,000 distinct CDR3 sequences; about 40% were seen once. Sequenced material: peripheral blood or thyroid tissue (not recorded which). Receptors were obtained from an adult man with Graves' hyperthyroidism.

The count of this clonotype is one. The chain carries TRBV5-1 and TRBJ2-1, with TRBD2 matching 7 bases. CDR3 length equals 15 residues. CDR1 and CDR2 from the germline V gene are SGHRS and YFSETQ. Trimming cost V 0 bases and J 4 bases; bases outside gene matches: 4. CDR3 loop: CASSLERGLYNEQFF. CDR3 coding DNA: TGCGCCAGCAGCTTGGAGCGGGGACTTTACAATGAGCAGTTCTTC.

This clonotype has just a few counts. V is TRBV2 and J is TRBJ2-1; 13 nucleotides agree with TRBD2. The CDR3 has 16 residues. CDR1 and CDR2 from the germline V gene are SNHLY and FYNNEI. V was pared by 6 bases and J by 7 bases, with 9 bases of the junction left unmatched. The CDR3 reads CASSVVGTSGTNEQFF. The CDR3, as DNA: TGTGCCAGCAGCGTAGTGGGGACTAGCGGGACTAATGAGCAGTTCTTC.

CDR3 coding DNA: TGTGCCAGCAGTGAATACCTAGTTTTAACCTACGAGCAGTACTTC. Translating gives CASSEYLVLTYEQYF. The V and J genes are TRBV2 and TRBJ2-7, with D unresolved. The CDR3 runs to 15 residues. The V and J ends lost 2 bases and 2 bases respectively, with 13 bases between them. The V gene's germline CDR1 is SNHLY and CDR2 FYNNEI.

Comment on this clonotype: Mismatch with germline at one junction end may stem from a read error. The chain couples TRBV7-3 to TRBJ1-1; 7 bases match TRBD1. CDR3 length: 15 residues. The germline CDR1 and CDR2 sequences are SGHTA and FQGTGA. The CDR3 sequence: CASSLGQLMNTEAIF. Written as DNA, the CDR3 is TGTGCCAGCAGCCTGGGACAGCTCATGAACACTGAAGCTATCTTT. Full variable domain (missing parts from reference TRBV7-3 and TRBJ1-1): GAGVSQTPSNKVTEKGKYVELRCDPISGHTALYWYRQSLGQGPEFLIYFQGTGAADDSGLPNDRFFAVRPEGSVSTLKIQRTERGDSAVYLCASSLGQLMNTEAIFGQGTRLTVV.

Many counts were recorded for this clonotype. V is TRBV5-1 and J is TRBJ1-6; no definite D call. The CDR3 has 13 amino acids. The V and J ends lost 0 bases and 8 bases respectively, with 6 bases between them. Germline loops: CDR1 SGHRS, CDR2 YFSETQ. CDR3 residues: CASSLAGYSPLHF. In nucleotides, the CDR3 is TGCGCCAGCAGCTTGGCGGGGTATTCACCCCTCCACTTT.

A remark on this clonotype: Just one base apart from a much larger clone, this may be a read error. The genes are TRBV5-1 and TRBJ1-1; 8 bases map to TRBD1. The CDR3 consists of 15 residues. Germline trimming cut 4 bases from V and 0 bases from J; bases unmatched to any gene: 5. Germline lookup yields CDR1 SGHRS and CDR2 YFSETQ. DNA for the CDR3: TGCGCCAGCAGCATCCGGACAGGGATGAACACTGAAGCTTTCTTT. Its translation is CASSIRTGMNTEAFF.

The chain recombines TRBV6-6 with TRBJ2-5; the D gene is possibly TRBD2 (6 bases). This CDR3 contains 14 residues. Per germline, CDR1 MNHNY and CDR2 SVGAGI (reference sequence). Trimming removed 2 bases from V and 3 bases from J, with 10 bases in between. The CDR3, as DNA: TGTGCCAGCAGTTACCGCGGGGCCGAAGAGACCCAGTACTTC. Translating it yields CASSYRGAEETQYF.

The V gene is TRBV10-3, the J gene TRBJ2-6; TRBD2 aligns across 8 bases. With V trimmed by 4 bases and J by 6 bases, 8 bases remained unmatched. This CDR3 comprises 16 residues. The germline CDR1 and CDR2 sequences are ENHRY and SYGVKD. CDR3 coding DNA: TGTGCCATCAGTGGTCGGGGGGGGGGTGTGGCCAACGTCCTGACTTTC. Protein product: CAISGRGGGVANVLTF.

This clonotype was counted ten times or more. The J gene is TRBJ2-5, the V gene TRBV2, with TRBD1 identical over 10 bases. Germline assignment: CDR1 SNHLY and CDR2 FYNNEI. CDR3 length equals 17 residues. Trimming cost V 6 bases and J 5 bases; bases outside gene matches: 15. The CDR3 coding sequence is TGTGCCAGCAGGGGCGGGACAGGGGAAGGAGTGCTGGAGACCCAGTACTTC. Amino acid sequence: CASRGGTGEGVLETQYF.

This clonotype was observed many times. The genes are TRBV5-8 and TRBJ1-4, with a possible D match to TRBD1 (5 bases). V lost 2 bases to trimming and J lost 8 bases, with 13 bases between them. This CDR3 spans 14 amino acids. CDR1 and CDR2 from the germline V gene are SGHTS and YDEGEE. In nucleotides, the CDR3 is TGTGCCAGCAGCTTATTCAGGGAAGGAGAAAAACTGTTTTTT. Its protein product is CASSLFREGEKLFF.

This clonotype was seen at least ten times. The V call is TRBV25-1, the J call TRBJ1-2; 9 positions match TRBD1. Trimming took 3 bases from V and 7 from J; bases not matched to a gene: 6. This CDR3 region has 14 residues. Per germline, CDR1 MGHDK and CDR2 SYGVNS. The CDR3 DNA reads TGTGCCAGCAGTGATCCCGGGACAGGGTTTGGCTACACCTTC. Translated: CASSDPGTGFGYTF.

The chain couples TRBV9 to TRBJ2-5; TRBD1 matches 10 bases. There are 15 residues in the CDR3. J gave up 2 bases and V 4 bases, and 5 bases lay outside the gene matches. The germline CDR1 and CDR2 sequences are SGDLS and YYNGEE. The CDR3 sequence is CASSQGQGDQETQYF. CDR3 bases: TGTGCCAGCAGCCAAGGACAGGGGGATCAAGAGACCCAGTACTTC.

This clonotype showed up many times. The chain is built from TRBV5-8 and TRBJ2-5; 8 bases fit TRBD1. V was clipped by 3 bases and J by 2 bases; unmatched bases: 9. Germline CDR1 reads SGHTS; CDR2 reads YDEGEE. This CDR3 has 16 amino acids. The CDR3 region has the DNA TGTGCCAGCAGCTCACCCTGGACAGGGCAACAAGAGACCCAGTACTTC. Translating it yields CASSSPWTGQQETQYF.

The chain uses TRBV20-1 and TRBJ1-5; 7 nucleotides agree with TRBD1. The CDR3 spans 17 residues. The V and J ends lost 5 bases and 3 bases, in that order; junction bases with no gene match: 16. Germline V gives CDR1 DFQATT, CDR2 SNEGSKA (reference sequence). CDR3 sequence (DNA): TGCAGTGCTGGCGGGACAGTTTCAGGATCCATCAATCAGCCCCAGCATTTT. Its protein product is CSAGGTVSGSINQPQHF.

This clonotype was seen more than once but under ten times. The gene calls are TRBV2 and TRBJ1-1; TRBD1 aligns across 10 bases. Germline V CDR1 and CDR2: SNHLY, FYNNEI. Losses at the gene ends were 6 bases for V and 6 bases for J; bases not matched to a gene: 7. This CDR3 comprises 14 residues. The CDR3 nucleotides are TGTGCCAGCAGGGGACAGGGGTCGTTCGCTGAAGCTTTCTTT. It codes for CASRGQGSFAEAFF.

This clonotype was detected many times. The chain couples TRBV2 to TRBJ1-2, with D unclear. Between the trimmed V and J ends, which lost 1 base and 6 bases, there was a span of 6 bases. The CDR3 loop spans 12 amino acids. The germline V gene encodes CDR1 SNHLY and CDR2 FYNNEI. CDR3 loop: CASSEVKDGYTF. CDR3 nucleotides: TGTGCCAGCAGTGAAGTGAAGGATGGCTACACCTTC.

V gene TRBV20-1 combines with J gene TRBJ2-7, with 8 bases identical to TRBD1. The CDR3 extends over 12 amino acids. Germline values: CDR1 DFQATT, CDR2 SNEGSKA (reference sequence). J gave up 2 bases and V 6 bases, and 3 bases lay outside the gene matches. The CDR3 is CSAGGQAYEQYF. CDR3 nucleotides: TGCAGTGCAGGGGGACAGGCCTACGAGCAGTACTTC.

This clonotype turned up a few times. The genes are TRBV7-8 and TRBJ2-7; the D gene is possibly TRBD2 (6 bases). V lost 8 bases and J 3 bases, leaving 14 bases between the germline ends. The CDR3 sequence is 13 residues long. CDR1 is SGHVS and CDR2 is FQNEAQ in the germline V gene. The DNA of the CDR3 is TGTGCCAGCTCTATAGCGGTAGTCTACGAGCAGTACTTC. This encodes CASSIAVVYEQYF.

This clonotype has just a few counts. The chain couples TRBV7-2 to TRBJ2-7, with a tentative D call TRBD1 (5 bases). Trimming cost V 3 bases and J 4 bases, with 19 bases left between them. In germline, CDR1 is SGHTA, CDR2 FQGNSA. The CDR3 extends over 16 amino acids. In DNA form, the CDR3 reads TGTGCCAGCAGCTTCATTGGGGCAGGAATAGGGTACGAGCAGTACTTC. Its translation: CASSFIGAGIGYEQYF.

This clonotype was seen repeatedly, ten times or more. CDR3 in amino acids: CASSSTFGYTF. CDR3 DNA: TGTGCCAGCAGTTCGACTTTTGGCTACACCTTC. This chain links TRBV28 with TRBJ1-2; D is unresolved. This CDR3 is 11 amino acids long. Germline V gene sequence: CDR1 MDHEN, CDR2 SYDVKM. V dropped 4 bases and J dropped 7 bases, with 7 bases sitting between them.

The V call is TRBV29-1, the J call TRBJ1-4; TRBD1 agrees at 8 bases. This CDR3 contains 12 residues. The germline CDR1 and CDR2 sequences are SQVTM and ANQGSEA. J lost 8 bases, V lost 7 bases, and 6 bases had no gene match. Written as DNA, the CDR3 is TGCAGCGGCCTGACAGGGGACGAAAAACTGTTTTTT. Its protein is CSGLTGDEKLFF.

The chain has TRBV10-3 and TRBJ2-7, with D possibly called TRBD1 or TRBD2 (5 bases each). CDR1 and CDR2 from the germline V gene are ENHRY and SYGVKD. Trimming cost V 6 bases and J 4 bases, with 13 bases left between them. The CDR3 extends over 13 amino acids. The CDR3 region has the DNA TGTGCCATCAGGGGGACGGCAGGTTACGAGCAGTACTTC. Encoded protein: CAIRGTAGYEQYF.

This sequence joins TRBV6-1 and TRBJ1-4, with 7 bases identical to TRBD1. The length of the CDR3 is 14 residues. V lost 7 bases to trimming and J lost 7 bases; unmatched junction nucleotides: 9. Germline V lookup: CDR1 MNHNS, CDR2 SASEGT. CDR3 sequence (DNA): TGTGCCAGCATCCGCCGACAGGGAGGTGAAAAACTGTTTTTT. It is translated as CASIRRQGGEKLFF.

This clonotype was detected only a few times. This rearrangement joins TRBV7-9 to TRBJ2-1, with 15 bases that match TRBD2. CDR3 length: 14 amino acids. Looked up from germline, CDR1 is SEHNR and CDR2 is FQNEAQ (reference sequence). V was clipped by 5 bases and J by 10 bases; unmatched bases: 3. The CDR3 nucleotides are TGTGCCAGCAGCCCGGGACTAGCGGGGGGCGAGCAGTTCTTC. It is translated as CASSPGLAGGEQFF.